The next 7 T cell receptor beta chains were all read from a single sample in a study of blood T cells in healthy people across ages. Using a J-beta primer mix together with a sample-barcoded 5' primer, a second PCR was run for about 6 to 12 cycles. TCRdb called the 5' RACE reads again in MiXCR, with one record for every CDR3 protein. Seen here are approximately 960,000 distinct CDR3 sequences, 29% observed once, and the top ten hold more than 8.5%. This same sample was also part of a study on T cells of mothers and their children.

The sample taken for sequencing was blood. The receptors originated from a woman in her 40s in good health.

This clonotype has only one observation. V and J are TRBV2 and TRBJ2-2; D is unclear. The CDR3 has 12 residues. The V gene's germline CDR1 is SNHLY and CDR2 FYNNEI. V lost 6 bases and J 8 bases, leaving 10 bases between the germline ends. CDR3 in amino acids: CASRFALGELFF. As DNA, the CDR3 is TGTGCCAGCAGATTTGCCTTGGGGGAGCTGTTTTTT.

This clonotype was counted only a few times. CDR3 sequence reads: CSVGRTEGYEQYF. CDR3 nucleotides: TGCAGCGTTGGCAGGACAGAAGGCTACGAGCAGTACTTC. The chain is built from TRBV29-1 and TRBJ2-7; TRBD1 is a possible D gene (6 bases). The germline gives CDR1 SQVTM, CDR2 ANQGSEA. V was pared by 4 bases and J by 3 bases, with 13 bases between. The CDR3 covers 13 residues.

The chain combines TRBV6-6 with TRBJ2-1; 9 bases agree with TRBD2. Losses at the gene ends were 7 bases for V and 5 bases for J; bases not matched to a gene: 6. Germline assignment: CDR1 MNHNY and CDR2 SVGAGI (reference sequence). The CDR3 runs 14 residues. CDR3 nucleotide sequence: TGTGCCAGCAAGAGCGGGGGGTCCCACAATGAGCAGTTCTTC. Translating gives CASKSGGSHNEQFF.

There are a few counts of this clonotype. The V and J genes are TRBV5-1 and TRBJ2-2; no clear D. The CDR3 has 16 amino acids. Germline-derived CDR1 and CDR2 are SGHRS and YFSETQ. V shed 0 bases and J shed 1 base, with 10 bases lying between them. The CDR3 sequence is CASSLAARMNTGELFF. Written as DNA, the CDR3 is TGCGCCAGCAGCTTGGCCGCGCGGATGAACACCGGGGAGCTGTTTTTT.

This clonotype showed up just a few times. The rearrangement links TRBV7-2 to TRBJ1-6, with 7 bases aligning to TRBD1. The V gene's germline CDR1 is SGHTA and CDR2 FQGNSA. The CDR3 sequence is 16 residues long. V lost 1 base and J lost 5; bases outside the gene matches: 5. CDR3 sequence reads: CASSLGTGQNNSPLHF. CDR3 DNA sequence: TGTGCCAGCAGCTTAGGAACGGGACAGAATAATTCACCCCTCCACTTT.

The chain uses TRBV29-1 and TRBJ2-1; D might be TRBD1 or TRBD2, each matching 5 bases. Looked up from germline, CDR1 is SQVTM and CDR2 is ANQGSEA. Trimming removed 7 bases at V and 9 bases at J, with 19 bases between. The CDR3 length is 13 residues. The CDR3: CSGGRSGVSEQFF. The DNA of the CDR3 is TGCAGCGGGGGGAGATCCGGGGTGTCTGAGCAGTTCTTC.

V is TRBV4-1 and J is TRBJ2-3, with 10 bases matching TRBD2. CDR1 and CDR2 from the germline V gene are MGHRA and YSYEKL. This CDR3 has 15 amino acids. V trimming: 5 bases; J trimming: 5 bases; junction bases outside the gene matches: 7. This CDR3 reads CASSYLGLARDTQYF. Here the CDR3 DNA reads TGCGCCAGCAGCTATCTGGGACTAGCGAGAGATACGCAGTATTTT.